Below are 29 T cell receptor beta chains sequenced from a single sample in a study of cytomegalovirus exposure and HLA in healthy donors. In the PCR, 60 Vbeta and 13 Jbeta primers were used. Sequenced by immunoSEQ multiplex PCR; TCRdb stores in-frame clones only, minus some. In the table there are about 170,000 clones, roughly 86% of which are singletons. Specimen: PBMCs. These receptors were obtained from a girl aged 5 to 17 in good health and CMV-seropositive.

V usage is TRBV2 and J usage is TRBJ2-7, with D perhaps TRBD2 (6 bases). The CDR3 loop spans 15 amino acids. V lost 3 bases and J 6 bases, leaving 18 bases between the germline ends. The germline gives CDR1 SNHLY, CDR2 FYNNEI. CDR3 region: CASSDRTPLEGEQYF. In nucleotides, the CDR3 is TGTGCCAGCAGTGACAGGACTCCGTTGGAGGGCGAGCAGTACTTC.

This clone was detected only once. The rearrangement links TRBV7-9 to TRBJ1-1; weak D call: TRBD1 (5 bases). The CDR3 totals 15 residues. V shed 5 bases and J shed 0 bases, with 13 bases lying between them. Germline-derived CDR1 and CDR2 are SEHNR and FQNEAQ (reference sequence). The CDR3 loop is CASSRDRDLNTEAFF. CDR3 nucleotide sequence: TGTGCCAGCAGCCGAGACAGAGACTTGAACACTGAAGCTTTCTTT.

The V and J genes are TRBV11-2 and TRBJ1-1; D perhaps matches TRBD1 (6 bases). V dropped 1 base and J dropped 4 bases, with 13 bases sitting between them. In germline, CDR1 is SGHAT, CDR2 FQNNGV. The CDR3 sequence is 15 residues long. The chain's CDR3 is CASSLGTGLGTEAFF. The CDR3 DNA sequence: TGTGCCAGCAGCTTAGGAACAGGGCTGGGCACTGAAGCTTTCTTT.

The chain uses TRBV7-9 and TRBJ2-1; weak D call: TRBD1 (5 bases). Germline lookup yields CDR1 SEHNR and CDR2 FQNEAQ (reference sequence). The CDR3 loop spans 12 amino acids. Deletions cut 4 bases from V and 14 bases from J, with 15 bases between. CDR3 coding DNA: TGTGCCAGCAGCTCCTTACAGGCGTCGGAGTTCTTC. Translation gives CASSSLQASEFF.

The V call is TRBV7-9, the J call TRBJ2-1; 8 bases map to TRBD2. Germline-derived CDR1 and CDR2 are SEHNR and FQNEAQ (reference sequence). The CDR3 totals 14 residues. Germline trimming cut 7 bases from V and 5 bases from J; bases unmatched to any gene: 7. The CDR3 reads CASTLSGGHNEQFF. CDR3 bases: TGTGCCAGCACCCTGAGCGGGGGCCACAATGAGCAGTTCTTC.

The chain recombines TRBV6-1 with TRBJ1-5; TRBD1 aligns across 7 bases. The J segment lost 7 bases and the V segment lost 2 bases, leaving 2 bases of the junction unmatched. The CDR3 loop spans 13 amino acids. Germline CDR1 MNHNS, CDR2 SASEGT. CDR3 bases: TGTGCCAGCAGTGAATTAGGGGGCCAGCCCCAGCATTTT. Its translation: CASSELGGQPQHF.

The genes are TRBV19 and TRBJ1-2, with a possible D match to TRBD1 (5 bases). The germline V gene has CDR1 LNHDA and CDR2 SQIVND (reference sequence). Trimming removed 5 bases from V and 4 bases from J, with 17 bases in between. The CDR3 is 15 residues long. CDR3 nucleotides: TGTGCCAGTAGTTTCCGAGGCGGGACCGTCTATGGCTACACCTTC. Translating it yields CASSFRGGTVYGYTF.

CDR3 bases: TGTGCCATCAGTGAGCCCCTAGCGGTTGGGACCCAGTACTTC. Encoded protein: CAISEPLAVGTQYF. The chain has TRBV10-3 and TRBJ2-5, with 7 positions matching TRBD2. The germline V gene encodes CDR1 ENHRY and CDR2 SYGVKD. After removal of 2 bases from V and 7 bases from J, the junction contained 7 bases not matched to a gene. There are 14 residues in the CDR3.

Turning to this clone: Sequence at one end of the junction differs from germline and may be a read error. J is TRBJ1-3 and V is TRBV10-3; D gene uncertain. Germline CDR1 is ENHRY and CDR2 is SYGVKD. This CDR3 is built from 13 residues. This CDR3 is CLAGEPPGNTIYF. Written as DNA, the CDR3 is TGCCTTGCCGGGGAACCCCCTGGAAACACCATATATTTT.

This chain joins TRBV27 and TRBJ1-4; 7 bases are a match to TRBD1. CDR1 is MNHEY, CDR2 SMNVEV, per germline (reference sequence). There are 14 residues in the CDR3. After removal of 5 bases from V and 4 bases from J, the junction contained 4 bases not matched to a gene. The CDR3 here is CASSPQGLNEKLFF. In nucleotides, the CDR3 is TGTGCCAGCAGTCCACAGGGGCTTAATGAAAAACTGTTTTTT.

The chain couples TRBV5-6 to TRBJ2-5; D gene unclear. The assigned J gene may be wrong: the sequence end matches TRBJ2-7 better. Germline CDR1 reads SGHDT; CDR2 reads YYEEEE. The CDR3 is made up of 14 amino acids. The CDR3: CASSLVFTSYEQYF. The CDR3 DNA is TGTGCCAGCAGCTTGGTTTTCACCTCCTACGAGCAGTACTTC.

The rearrangement uses TRBV19 and TRBJ2-7; possible D gene TRBD2, 5 bases. Germline V gives CDR1 LNHDA, CDR2 SQIVND (reference sequence). V was trimmed by 0 bases and J by 3 bases, leaving 12 bases between them. This CDR3 region has 15 residues. The CDR3 DNA reads as TGTGCCAGTAGTATAGATCTGGCAGACTACTACGAGCAGTACTTC. It specifies CASSIDLADYYEQYF.

The chain uses TRBV6-4 and TRBJ1-1; 9 bases are a match to TRBD1. V lost 6 bases to trimming and J lost 6 bases; unmatched junction nucleotides: 5. In germline, CDR1 is MRHNA, CDR2 SNTAGT. The CDR3 length is 13 residues. This CDR3 is CASRQGALAEAFF. CDR3 DNA sequence: TGTGCCAGCAGACAGGGGGCGTTGGCTGAAGCTTTCTTT.

This clone was seen once. The chain employs TRBV6-1 and TRBJ1-2; D might be TRBD1 (5 bases). The CDR3 is 16 amino acids. Germline CDR1 and CDR2: MNHNS and SASEGT. Trimming left V 3 bases short and J 1 base short, with 15 bases between. The CDR3 loop reads CASSELQVRFNYGYTF. For the CDR3, the DNA is TGTGCCAGCAGTGAGCTACAGGTCAGATTTAACTATGGCTACACCTTC.

The chain carries TRBV6-5 and TRBJ1-2, with TRBD1 matching over 12 bases. V shed 5 bases, J shed 7 bases, and the junction held 8 bases outside the gene matches. In germline, CDR1 is MNHEY, CDR2 SVGAGI. The CDR3 length is 15 residues. The CDR3 DNA reads TGTGCCAGCAGTCGGGGGGACAGGGGGCGTTCTGGCTACACCTTC. Amino acid sequence: CASSRGDRGRSGYTF.

Remarks on this clone: The junction departs from germline at one end; a sequencing error may be responsible. The J gene is TRBJ2-5, the V gene TRBV5-8, with D possibly matching TRBD2 (5 bases). The CDR3 spans 9 residues. Germline CDR1 reads SGHTS; CDR2 reads YDEGEE. Here the CDR3 DNA reads TGTGCCAGCCCTCGCCAGGAGGACTTC. Translated: CASPRQEDF.

This clone appeared a few times. The chain is built from TRBV6-5 and TRBJ1-6, with 7 bases that match TRBD1. The V gene end was trimmed by 2 bases and the J gene end by 6 bases; junction bases not matched to a gene: 4. The CDR3 has 15 residues. CDR1 and CDR2 from the germline V gene are MNHEY and SVGAGI. The chain's CDR3 is CASSYGDRANSPLHF. DNA for the CDR3: TGTGCCAGCAGTTACGGAGACAGGGCTAATTCACCCCTCCACTTT.

This chain connects TRBV4-1 to TRBJ2-7; 10 bases match TRBD1. V was clipped by 2 bases and J by 5 bases; unmatched bases: 15. The length of the CDR3 is 18 residues. Germline CDR1 reads MGHRA; CDR2 reads YSYEKL. CDR3 DNA sequence: TGCGCCAGCAGCCAATACCTTGACCGGGACAGGGGATGGAACGAGCAGTACTTC. This gives the protein CASSQYLDRDRGWNEQYF.

V usage is TRBV27 and J usage is TRBJ2-3, with 11 bases lining up with TRBD2. CDR3 length: 15 amino acids. Germline assignment: CDR1 MNHEY and CDR2 SMNVEV (reference sequence). The ends lost 5 bases at V and 2 bases at J; junction bases unmatched: 3. In DNA, the CDR3 is TGTGCCAGCAGTGCTAGCGGGGGGTACACAGATACGCAGTATTTT. The encoded protein is CASSASGGYTDTQYF.

The chain uses TRBV10-3 and TRBJ1-2; 11 nucleotides match TRBD1. The germline V gene encodes CDR1 ENHRY and CDR2 SYGVKD. V lost 9 bases to trimming and J lost 3 bases; unmatched junction nucleotides: 6. CDR3 length: 14 residues. CDR3 DNA: TGTGCCATTGAGGGGGACAGGGGGGACTATGGCTACACCTTC. Translated, it gives CAIEGDRGDYGYTF.

A single count supports this clone. The chain couples TRBV7-2 to TRBJ2-5, with 8 bases identical to TRBD1. CDR3 length equals 15 residues. The junction had 7 bases not matched to a gene; V was cut back by 2 bases and J by 5 bases. Germline V gene sequence: CDR1 SGHTA, CDR2 FQGNSA. CDR3 DNA sequence: TGTGCCAGCAGCTTACGACAGGGGAGGAGGGAGACCCAGTACTTC. Translation gives CASSLRQGRRETQYF.

V gene TRBV29-1 combines with J gene TRBJ1-5, with 9 positions matching TRBD1. This CDR3 region has 15 residues. CDR1 is SQVTM, CDR2 ANQGSEA, per germline. V lost 5 bases, J lost 2 bases, and 7 bases stayed unmatched. The CDR3 bases are TGCAGCGTTATTACAGGGGGCGGACGCAATCAGCCCCAGCATTTT. Amino acid sequence: CSVITGGGRNQPQHF. Complete variable domain (other parts from reference TRBV29-1 and TRBJ1-5): SAVISQKPSRDICQRGTSLTIQCQVDSQVTMMFWYRQQPGQSLTLIATANQGSEATYESGFVIDKFPISRPNLTFSTLTVSNMSPEDSSIYLCSVITGGGRNQPQHFGDGTRLSIL.

The rearrangement joins TRBV27 to TRBJ2-7, with 8 bases that match TRBD1. The CDR3 length is 14 residues. CDR1 MNHEY and CDR2 SMNVEV come from the germline V gene (reference sequence). Trimming removed 6 bases from V and 3 bases from J; junction bases left unmatched: 7. This CDR3 reads CASRGGQAGYEQYF. The CDR3 bases are TGTGCCAGCAGGGGGGGACAGGCGGGCTACGAGCAGTACTTC.

The chain uses TRBV6-5 and TRBJ2-5, with D uncertain. CDR1 and CDR2 (germline): MNHEY, SVGAGI. V dropped 10 bases and J dropped 5 bases, with 17 bases sitting between them. CDR3 length: 13 amino acids. The CDR3 sequence is CAIAVWPTETQYF. Written as DNA, the CDR3 is TGTGCCATAGCCGTCTGGCCCACGGAGACCCAGTACTTC.

CDR3 DNA sequence: TGTGCCTGGACGAAGACAGGTACTACAAACTATGGCTACACCTTC. It encodes CAWTKTGTTNYGYTF. The V call is TRBV30, the J call TRBJ1-2; D possibly corresponds to TRBD1 (6 bases). The V end lost 4 bases, the J end lost 2 bases, and 17 bases lay between the germline ends. This CDR3 contains 15 residues. The germline CDR1 and CDR2 sequences are GTSNPN and SVGIG (reference sequence).

The V and J genes are TRBV2 and TRBJ1-1; D is perhaps TRBD1 (6 bases). CDR3 length: 15 amino acids. Germline CDR1 SNHLY, CDR2 FYNNEI. V was clipped by 6 bases and J by 4 bases, with 18 bases between them. CDR3 protein: CASSGGQSRRTEAFF. As DNA, the CDR3 is TGTGCCAGCAGCGGGGGGCAAAGTCGACGCACTGAAGCTTTCTTT.

This rearrangement joins TRBV2 to TRBJ2-1; TRBD2 matches at 9 bases. The CDR3 runs to 14 residues. The ends lost 2 bases at V and 4 bases at J; junction bases unmatched: 0. The germline gives CDR1 SNHLY, CDR2 FYNNEI. The CDR3 here is CASSELAGYNEQFF. Here the CDR3 DNA reads TGTGCCAGCAGTGAACTAGCGGGATACAATGAGCAGTTCTTC.

CDR3 bases: TGTGCCAGCAGTGTTGCCGCGGGCAATGAGCAGTTCTTC. It encodes CASSVAAGNEQFF. This chain uses TRBV5-4 with TRBJ2-1; the D gene is possibly TRBD2 (5 bases). V was trimmed by 5 bases and J by 6 bases, leaving 12 bases between them. The germline CDR1 and CDR2 sequences are SGHNT and YYREEE (reference sequence). The CDR3 extends over 13 amino acids.

CDR3 sequence reads: CASSDYTLEKTEAFF. CDR3 coding DNA: TGTGCCAGCAGCGACTACACGTTAGAAAAAACTGAAGCTTTCTTT. The V gene is TRBV11-1, the J gene TRBJ1-1, with D uncertain. The CDR3 length is 15 residues. Trimming left V 5 bases short and J 5 bases short, with 18 bases between. Germline loops: CDR1 SGHAT, CDR2 FQDESV (reference sequence).